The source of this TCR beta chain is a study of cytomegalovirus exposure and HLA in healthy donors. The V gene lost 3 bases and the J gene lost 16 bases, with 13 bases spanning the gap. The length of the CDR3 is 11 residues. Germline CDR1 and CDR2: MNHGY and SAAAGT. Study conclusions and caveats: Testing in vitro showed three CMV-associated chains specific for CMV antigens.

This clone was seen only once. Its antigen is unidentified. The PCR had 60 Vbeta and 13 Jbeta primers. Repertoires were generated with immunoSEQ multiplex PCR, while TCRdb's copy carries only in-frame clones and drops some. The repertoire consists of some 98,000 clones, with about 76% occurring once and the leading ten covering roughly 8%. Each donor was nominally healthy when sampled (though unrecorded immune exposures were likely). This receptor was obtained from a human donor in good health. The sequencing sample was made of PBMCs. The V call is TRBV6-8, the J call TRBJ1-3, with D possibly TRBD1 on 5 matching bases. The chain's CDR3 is CASSYSGTGYF. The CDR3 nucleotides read TGTGCCAGCAGTTATAGCGGGACGGGTTATTTT.